Reported below is one T cell receptor beta chain. This specimen comes from a study of blood T cell repertoires in COVID-19. From germline, CDR1 is SGHAT and CDR2 FQNNGV. CDR3 length: 15 amino acids. V lost 2 bases and J lost 7; bases outside the gene matches: 9. Libraries were prepared by immunoSEQ multiplex PCR; TCRdb keeps only in-frame clonotypes and omits some of them. The sample has more than 90,000 clones, about nine tenths seen once. The source is a man aged 35-49 years with acute or convalescent COVID-19. Sequencing was performed on peripheral blood. The V and J genes are TRBV11-2 and TRBJ1-2; 8 nucleotides align to TRBD1. The CDR3: CASSLTAGGFLGYTF. CDR3 nucleotide sequence: TGTGCCAGCAGCTTAACGGCAGGGGGCTTTCTTGGCTACACCTTC.